This entry lists 9 T cell receptor beta chains sequenced from one sample in a study of T cell responses to AZD1222 COVID-19 vaccine (dated by TCRdb to 2020 to 2022). Libraries came from the immunoSEQ multiplex PCR assay. The source is immuneACCESS, and TCRdb retained only in-frame sequences with V and J called. Part of the clones is not carried over; for the studies checked, unresolved V genes explain less than half of this, and the remainder is unexplained. This sample has over 100,000 clones in its table, and roughly 90% of those were observed once. The ten largest clones take up 2% to 3% of the sample. According to the study, the label for this sample's time point signals: about 28 days (+/-7) after the second vaccine dose. This specimen consisted of peripheral blood, obtained 28 days after the second AZD1222 dose. These receptors were obtained from an adult who received the AZD1222 COVID-19 vaccine.

V is TRBV3-1 (or the pseudogene TRBV3-2) and J is TRBJ1-5, with D hard to call. V was shortened by 6 bases and J by 6 bases, with 9 bases between the two germline ends. The CDR3 is 12 residues long. In germline, CDR1 is LGHDT, CDR2 YNNKEL (reference sequence). CDR3 in DNA: TGTGCCAGCAGTTATTGGGGTCAGCCCCAGCATTTT. Amino acid sequence: CASSYWGQPQHF.

This rearrangement joins TRBV7-9 to TRBJ1-1; tentatively, D is TRBD1 (6 bases). CDR1 is SEHNR and CDR2 is FQNEAQ in the germline V gene (reference sequence). V was trimmed by 5 bases and J by 1 base, leaving 11 bases between them. This CDR3 region has 14 residues. The CDR3 spells CASSRTQGNTEAFF. The CDR3 DNA follows: TGTGCCAGCAGCCGAACACAGGGGAACACTGAAGCTTTCTTT.

The chain joins TRBV9 to TRBJ2-7; 8 bases are a match to TRBD2. CDR3 length: 15 residues. Germline lookup yields CDR1 SGDLS and CDR2 YYNGEE. V lost 3 bases and J lost 4; bases outside the gene matches: 9. For the CDR3, the DNA is TGTGCCAGCAGCGGTGGACGGGGGGGCACTTACGAGCAGTACTTC. It translates to CASSGGRGGTYEQYF.

This clone was recorded once. Written as DNA, the CDR3 is TGTGCCAGCAGTGAAAGACAGGTGATCACCGGGGAGCTGTTTTTT. This encodes CASSERQVITGELFF. The chain recombines TRBV6-1 with TRBJ2-2, with TRBD1 as a possible D gene (6 bases). The germline V and J ends were trimmed by 2 bases and 4 bases, with 11 bases remaining between them. This CDR3 contains 15 residues. CDR1 is MNHNS, CDR2 SASEGT, per germline.

This clone appeared once. This chain joins TRBV18 and TRBJ1-5; D uncertain. The V and J ends lost 3 bases and 4 bases respectively, with 7 bases between them. CDR1 is KGHSH, CDR2 LQKENI, per germline. CDR3 size: 13 residues. Here the CDR3 reads CASSPQENQPQHF. The CDR3 nucleotides are TGTGCCAGCTCACCGCAGGAAAATCAGCCCCAGCATTTT.

Of note for this clone: Germline is not matched at one junction end, which may reflect a read error. This chain connects TRBV7-7 to TRBJ1-3, with 7 bases lining up with TRBD1. The CDR3 totals 16 residues. The V gene's germline CDR1 is SSHAT and CDR2 FNYEAQ (reference sequence). CDR3 loop: CASSQSRQGSGNTIYF. The CDR3 DNA is TGTGCTAGCAGCCAATCTAGACAGGGCTCTGGAAACACCATATATTTT.

The V and J genes are TRBV11-1 and TRBJ1-1, with a possible D match to TRBD1 (6 bases). Germline values: CDR1 SGHAT, CDR2 FQDESV (reference sequence). Trimming shortened V by 5 bases and J by 7 bases, and 20 bases separated the two germline ends. The CDR3 is 15 residues long. The CDR3 region is CASSHLGGPGLEAFF. As DNA, the CDR3 is TGTGCCAGCAGCCACCTTGGGGGGCCTGGGCTTGAAGCTTTCTTT.

This clone was detected once. The J gene is TRBJ2-1, the V gene TRBV19; no firm D call. V was pared by 5 bases and J by 8 bases, with 16 bases between. The germline V gene encodes CDR1 LNHDA and CDR2 SQIVND (reference sequence). The CDR3 covers 14 residues. The CDR3 sequence is CASSPPGTRDEQFF. CDR3 coding DNA: TGTGCCAGTAGTCCCCCCGGAACCCGCGATGAGCAGTTCTTC.

The rearrangement joins TRBV2 to TRBJ1-1; 7 nucleotides align to TRBD1. V was pared by 4 bases and J by 5 bases, with 7 bases of the junction left unmatched. Germline V gene sequence: CDR1 SNHLY, CDR2 FYNNEI. The CDR3 length is 14 residues. CDR3 loop: CASSGRRGATEAFF. The CDR3 nucleotides read TGTGCCAGCAGTGGACGCAGGGGGGCGACTGAAGCTTTCTTT.